These 30 T cell receptor beta chains share one sample of origin, sequenced in a study of response to subunit inactivated influenza vaccine. TCRdb re-called the RT-PCR reads through MiXCR, storing one row per CDR3 protein. The table records about 610,000 distinct CDR3 sequences, about 15% of them present only once. This specimen consisted of PBMCs from blood, obtained roughly 12 days after vaccination. The receptor source for this set is a man aged 45 to 65 who received an inactivated influenza vaccine.

This clonotype was found a few times. The chain carries TRBV4-3 and TRBJ1-2, with D unresolved. This CDR3 is 18 amino acids long. V lost 0 bases, J lost 7 bases, and 24 bases lay in between. Germline-derived CDR1 and CDR2 are LGHNA and YSLEER. The chain's CDR3 is CASSQDLVQARFGSGYTF. The CDR3 DNA reads TGCGCCAGCAGCCAAGATTTAGTTCAGGCCAGGTTCGGATCTGGCTACACCTTC.

This clonotype occurred a few times. The gene calls are TRBV6-2 or TRBV6-3 and TRBJ2-5; 7 nucleotides match TRBD2. The CDR3 spans 16 residues. CDR1 is MNHEY, CDR2 SVGEGT, per germline. V gave up 3 bases and J gave up 1 base; unmatched junction bases: 8. The CDR3 DNA follows: TGTGCCAGCAGTTATACCCTAGCGGAAGTCCAAGAGACCCAGTACTTC. This translates into CASSYTLAEVQETQYF.

This clonotype was counted many times. This chain connects TRBV25-1 to TRBJ2-1; tentatively, D is TRBD1 or TRBD2 (7 bases each). V dropped 2 bases and J dropped 7 bases, with 18 bases sitting between them. The germline V gene encodes CDR1 MGHDK and CDR2 SYGVNS. The CDR3 runs 16 residues. The CDR3 protein is CASSELLRGGSNEQFF. DNA for the CDR3: TGTGCCAGCAGTGAACTCCTCAGGGGGGGGAGTAATGAGCAGTTCTTC.

This clonotype was seen a few times. The chain uses TRBV3-1 and TRBJ2-1; 12 positions agree with TRBD2. Germline values: CDR1 LGHDT, CDR2 YNNKEL (reference sequence). CDR3 length: 14 residues. With V trimmed by 5 bases and J by 4 bases, 0 bases remained unmatched. CDR3 coding DNA: TGTGCCAGCAGCGGACTAGCGGGGTACAATGAGCAGTTCTTC. Amino acids: CASSGLAGYNEQFF.

This clonotype was recorded a few times. The CDR3: CSAREGAGETQYF. The CDR3 DNA sequence: TGCAGTGCTAGAGAAGGGGCGGGGGAGACCCAGTACTTC. The gene calls are TRBV20-1 and TRBJ2-5; a weak D match, TRBD2 (6 bases). The CDR3 covers 13 residues. Germline V gene sequence: CDR1 DFQATT, CDR2 SNEGSKA (reference sequence). V lost 0 bases to trimming and J lost 5 bases, with 10 bases between them.

Only a few counts were recorded for this clonotype. V and J are TRBV29-1 and TRBJ2-3; D is ambiguous. The germline CDR1 and CDR2 sequences are SQVTM and ANQGSEA. V was cut by 7 bases and J by 4 bases, with 18 bases left in between. This CDR3 comprises 14 residues. The DNA of the CDR3 is TGCAGCGCCTTGTCCCTAGTTCCGGCAGATACGCAGTATTTT. Its translation is CSALSLVPADTQYF.

This chain joins TRBV7-2 and TRBJ1-6, with a possible D match to TRBD1 (6 bases). With 3 bases removed from V and 9 bases from J, the gap between germline ends came to 12 bases. The germline V gene has CDR1 SGHTA and CDR2 FQGNSA. This CDR3 region has 14 residues. The CDR3 region is CASSFEGGGSPLHF. The CDR3 nucleotides read TGTGCCAGCAGCTTTGAGGGGGGTGGTTCACCCCTCCACTTT.

This clonotype has only a few counts. V usage is TRBV7-9 and J usage is TRBJ1-1, with D perhaps matching TRBD1 (5 bases). CDR1 SEHNR and CDR2 FQNEAQ come from the germline V gene (reference sequence). The V end was cut by 3 bases, the J end by 3 bases, with 14 bases between. This CDR3 has 15 residues. The CDR3 spells CASSFGQGLDTEAFF. CDR3 coding DNA: TGTGCCAGCAGCTTCGGGCAGGGCCTGGACACTGAAGCTTTCTTT. Complete variable domain (other parts from reference TRBV7-9 and TRBJ1-1): DTGVSQNPRHKITKRGQNVTFRCDPISEHNRLYWYRQTLGQGPEFLTYFQNEAQLEKSRLLSDRFSAERPKGSFSTLEIQRTEQGDSAMYLCASSFGQGLDTEAFFGQGTRLTVV.

This clonotype was picked up many times. V gene TRBV10-3 combines with J gene TRBJ2-3; D gene unclear. V was shortened by 7 bases and J by 4 bases, with 9 bases between the two germline ends. This CDR3 spans 12 amino acids. The germline CDR1 and CDR2 sequences are ENHRY and SYGVKD. The CDR3 region is CAIKVRPDTQYF. The DNA of the CDR3 is TGTGCCATCAAGGTGCGGCCAGATACGCAGTATTTT.

V usage is TRBV25-1 and J usage is TRBJ2-1; no clear D. V shed 2 bases and J shed 6 bases, with 17 bases lying between them. Germline V lookup: CDR1 MGHDK, CDR2 SYGVNS. This CDR3 is 16 amino acids long. This CDR3 reads CASSESFKGSPNEQFF. The CDR3 coding sequence is TGTGCCAGCAGTGAAAGTTTCAAGGGCTCGCCCAATGAGCAGTTCTTC.

This clonotype has ten or more counts. This chain uses TRBV4-3 with TRBJ1-6; no firm D call. V lost 4 bases, J lost 6 bases, and 13 bases lay in between. There are 15 residues in the CDR3. Germline V lookup: CDR1 LGHNA, CDR2 YSLEER. CDR3 region: CASSRTMDGNSPLHF. The CDR3 DNA reads TGCGCCAGCAGCCGGACCATGGACGGTAATTCACCCCTCCACTTT.

This clonotype was picked up a small number of times. The chain has TRBV20-1 and TRBJ1-6, with D perhaps TRBD1 (6 bases). Per germline, CDR1 DFQATT and CDR2 SNEGSKA (reference sequence). V lost 1 base and J lost 2, with 12 bases in between. The CDR3 contains 16 residues. CDR3 sequence (DNA): TGCAGTGCTAGAGCTAAGAACAGGGCCTATAATTCACCCCTCCACTTT. Its translation is CSARAKNRAYNSPLHF.

The J gene is TRBJ2-7, the V gene TRBV6-2 or TRBV6-3, with 15 bases lining up with TRBD2. The CDR3 has 19 residues. After removal of 4 bases from V and 2 bases from J, the junction contained 12 bases not matched to a gene. CDR1 MNHEY and CDR2 SVGEGT come from the germline V gene. Here the CDR3 DNA reads TGTGCCAGCAGTTCAAGTCCGGGACTAGCGGGAGGAAGGACCTACGAGCAGTACTTC. This translates into CASSSSPGLAGGRTYEQYF.

This clonotype has a handful of counts. CDR3 region: CSAVRDAGGDTQYF. CDR3 in DNA: TGCAGTGCTGTCCGGGACGCTGGGGGAGATACGCAGTATTTT. The V gene is TRBV20-1, the J gene TRBJ2-3, with D possibly being TRBD1 or TRBD2 (5 bases each). The V gene's germline CDR1 is DFQATT and CDR2 SNEGSKA (reference sequence). This CDR3 region has 14 residues. The germline V and J ends were trimmed by 5 bases and 5 bases, with 17 bases remaining between them.

The genes are TRBV18 and TRBJ2-5, with 8 nucleotides matching TRBD2. V dropped 3 bases and J dropped 1; count of bases not matched to a gene: 4. The germline gives CDR1 KGHSH, CDR2 LQKENI. This CDR3 comprises 15 residues. This CDR3 reads CASSPAGTSQETQYF. The CDR3 DNA sequence: TGTGCCAGCTCACCGGCCGGGACTAGCCAAGAGACCCAGTACTTC.

V is TRBV12-3 or TRBV12-4 and J is TRBJ2-3; the match to TRBD2 covers 7 bases. V lost 2 bases to trimming and J lost 7 bases; unmatched junction nucleotides: 6. The CDR3 is 14 amino acids. Here the CDR3 reads CASSLSAGVHTQYF. In nucleotides, the CDR3 is TGTGCCAGCAGTTTATCCGCGGGGGTTCATACGCAGTATTTT.

This clonotype occurred a few times. V is TRBV4-1 and J is TRBJ2-3; 11 bases fit TRBD2. CDR3 length: 15 amino acids. V gave up 4 bases and J gave up 5 bases; unmatched junction bases: 5. The germline V gene encodes CDR1 MGHRA and CDR2 YSYEKL. CDR3 in DNA: TGCGCCAGCAGCCTTAGCGGGGGGGTAGGAGATACGCAGTATTTT. It translates to CASSLSGGVGDTQYF.

This clonotype appeared many times. At one of its ends the junction is not consistent with the germline gene, which may arise from a read error. The V gene is TRBV5-1, the J gene TRBJ2-1; 7 bases match TRBD2. Germline V lookup: CDR1 SGHRS, CDR2 YFSETQ. The CDR3 has 18 amino acids. The CDR3 DNA reads TGCGCCAGCAGATTGGCGGGGGAACCCGCGAGCTCCTACAATGAGCAGTTCTTC. It codes for CASRLAGEPASSYNEQFF.

J is TRBJ1-6 and V is TRBV10-2; weak D call: TRBD1 (6 bases). V lost 6 bases and J lost 10, with 16 bases in between. The CDR3 loop spans 14 amino acids. Looked up from germline, CDR1 is WSHSY and CDR2 is SAAADI. The CDR3 region is CASSSQGQGSPLHF. The CDR3 DNA follows: TGCGCCAGCAGCTCACAGGGTCAGGGCTCACCCCTCCACTTT.

The chain joins TRBV20-1 to TRBJ2-3, with D perhaps TRBD1 (6 bases). CDR1 and CDR2 (germline): DFQATT, SNEGSKA (reference sequence). The CDR3 runs to 14 residues. Trimming took 0 bases from V and 2 from J, leaving 9 bases between them. Written as DNA, the CDR3 is TGCAGTGCTAGAGAGACAGGTTACACAGATACGCAGTATTTT. It codes for CSARETGYTDTQYF.

This clonotype has just a few counts. This chain uses TRBV23-1 with TRBJ2-3; 7 nucleotides match TRBD1. TRBV23-1 is designated an ORF whose function remains uncertain. This CDR3 has 14 residues. V dropped 6 bases and J dropped 14; count of bases not matched to a gene: 17. The CDR3 sequence is CASSPPQLRGLVYF. The DNA for the CDR3 is TGCGCCAGCAGCCCCCCTCAGCTTAGGGGGCTTGTGTATTTT.

This clonotype appeared many times. The rearrangement joins TRBV12-3 or TRBV12-4 to TRBJ2-2; TRBD1 matches at 7 bases. The CDR3 loop spans 16 amino acids. The V gene end was trimmed by 1 base and the J gene end by 3 bases; junction bases not matched to a gene: 5. The CDR3, as DNA: TGTGCCAGCAGTTTAGACAGGGGTGTGGACACCGGGGAGCTGTTTTTT. This sequence encodes CASSLDRGVDTGELFF.

This chain connects TRBV18 to TRBJ2-7; D is unresolved. Germline values: CDR1 KGHSH, CDR2 LQKENI. This CDR3 region has 15 residues. The V and J ends lost 0 bases and 2 bases respectively, with 11 bases between them. The CDR3 reads CASSPPTRYAYEQYF. In DNA, the CDR3 is TGTGCCAGCTCACCACCGACAAGGTATGCCTACGAGCAGTACTTC.

The CDR3 DNA is TGTGCCAGCACCTCTCAAAACAGGGGGCAGAGTGAAGCTTTCTTT. This sequence encodes CASTSQNRGQSEAFF. The chain couples TRBV11-2 to TRBJ1-1; TRBD1 matches 9 bases. Germline lookup yields CDR1 SGHAT and CDR2 FQNNGV. This CDR3 spans 15 amino acids. With V trimmed by 7 bases and J by 7 bases, 13 bases remained unmatched.

The chain carries TRBV5-1 and TRBJ2-1; maybe TRBD1 (7 bases). V lost 4 bases and J lost 15, with 26 bases in between. CDR1 and CDR2 (germline): SGHRS, YFSETQ. The length of the CDR3 is 15 residues. The chain's CDR3 is CASSPGDPTGAGLFF. The CDR3 bases are TGCGCCAGCAGCCCGGGGGACCCTACAGGGGCCGGGTTGTTCTTC.

The chain carries TRBV6-5 and TRBJ2-5, with 10 positions matching TRBD1. The V and J ends lost 4 bases and 14 bases, in that order; junction bases with no gene match: 19. The CDR3 covers 16 residues. Germline V gives CDR1 MNHEY, CDR2 SVGAGI. The DNA of the CDR3 is TGTGCCAGCAGTTGGGGACAGGGGCCCGCTCAGTCCCGGGTCTACTTC. It is translated as CASSWGQGPAQSRVYF.

Only a few counts were recorded for this clonotype. The chain is built from TRBV11-1 and TRBJ2-1; 11 bases match TRBD2. CDR3 length: 18 amino acids. Germline trimming cut 1 base from V and 1 base from J; bases unmatched to any gene: 6. The germline gives CDR1 SGHAT, CDR2 FQDESV (reference sequence). The CDR3 sequence is CASSLVAGGRFSYNEQFF. DNA of the CDR3: TGTGCCAGCAGCTTAGTAGCGGGAGGGCGGTTTTCCTACAATGAGCAGTTCTTC.

Only a few counts were recorded for this clonotype. This chain connects TRBV20-1 to TRBJ1-5; D is uncertain. The germline V and J ends were trimmed by 3 bases and 7 bases, with 10 bases remaining between them. This CDR3 is 12 amino acids long. Germline V gives CDR1 DFQATT, CDR2 SNEGSKA (reference sequence). CDR3 in amino acids: CSARGGRQPQHF. The CDR3 DNA reads as TGCAGTGCTAGGGGAGGAAGACAGCCCCAGCATTTT.

This clonotype was counted a few times. The rearrangement joins TRBV20-1 to TRBJ2-2; unclear D gene. Deletions cut 3 bases from V and 5 bases from J, with 10 bases between. CDR1 is DFQATT, CDR2 SNEGSKA, per germline (reference sequence). The CDR3 is made up of 13 amino acids. The CDR3 loop reads CSASSMSTGELFF. The CDR3 nucleotides are TGCAGTGCTAGTAGTATGTCTACCGGGGAGCTGTTTTTT.

The chain recombines TRBV6-6 with TRBJ2-7, with D uncertain. Germline V gene sequence: CDR1 MNHNY, CDR2 SVGAGI (reference sequence). This CDR3 comprises 12 residues. Trimming pared 5 bases from V and 5 bases from J, leaving 10 bases between. The CDR3 sequence is CASSPWNDEQYF. The CDR3 bases are TGTGCCAGCAGTCCCTGGAACGACGAGCAGTACTTC.